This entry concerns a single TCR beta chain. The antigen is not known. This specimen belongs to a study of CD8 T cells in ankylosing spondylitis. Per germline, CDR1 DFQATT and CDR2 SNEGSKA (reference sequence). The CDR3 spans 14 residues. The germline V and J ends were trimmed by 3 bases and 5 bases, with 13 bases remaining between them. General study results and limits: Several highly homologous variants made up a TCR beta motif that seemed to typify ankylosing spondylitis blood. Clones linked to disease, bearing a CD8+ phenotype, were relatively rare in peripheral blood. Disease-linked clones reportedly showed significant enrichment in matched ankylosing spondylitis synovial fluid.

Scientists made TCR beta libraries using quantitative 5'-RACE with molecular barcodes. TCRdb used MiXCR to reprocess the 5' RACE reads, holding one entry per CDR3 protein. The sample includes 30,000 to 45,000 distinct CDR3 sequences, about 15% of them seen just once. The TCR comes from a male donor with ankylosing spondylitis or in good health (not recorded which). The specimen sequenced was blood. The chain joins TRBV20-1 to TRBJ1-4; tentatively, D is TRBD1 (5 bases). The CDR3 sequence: CSASRDGSNEKLFF. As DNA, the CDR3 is TGCAGTGCTAGCCGGGACGGGTCCAATGAAAAACTGTTTTTT.